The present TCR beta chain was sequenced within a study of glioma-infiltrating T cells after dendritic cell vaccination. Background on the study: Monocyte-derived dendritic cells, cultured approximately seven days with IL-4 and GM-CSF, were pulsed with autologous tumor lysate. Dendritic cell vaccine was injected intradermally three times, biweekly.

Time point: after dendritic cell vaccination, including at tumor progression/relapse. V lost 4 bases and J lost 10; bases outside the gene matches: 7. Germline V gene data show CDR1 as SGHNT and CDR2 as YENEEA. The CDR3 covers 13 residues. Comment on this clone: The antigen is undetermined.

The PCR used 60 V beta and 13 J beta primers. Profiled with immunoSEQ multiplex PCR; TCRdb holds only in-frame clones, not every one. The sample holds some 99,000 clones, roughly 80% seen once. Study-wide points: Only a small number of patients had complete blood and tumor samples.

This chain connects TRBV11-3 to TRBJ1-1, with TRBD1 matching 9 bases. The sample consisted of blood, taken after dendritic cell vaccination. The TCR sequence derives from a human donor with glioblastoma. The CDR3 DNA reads TGTGCCAGCAGCTCCGGGACAGGGAGGCCAGCTTTCTTT. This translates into CASSSGTGRPAFF.